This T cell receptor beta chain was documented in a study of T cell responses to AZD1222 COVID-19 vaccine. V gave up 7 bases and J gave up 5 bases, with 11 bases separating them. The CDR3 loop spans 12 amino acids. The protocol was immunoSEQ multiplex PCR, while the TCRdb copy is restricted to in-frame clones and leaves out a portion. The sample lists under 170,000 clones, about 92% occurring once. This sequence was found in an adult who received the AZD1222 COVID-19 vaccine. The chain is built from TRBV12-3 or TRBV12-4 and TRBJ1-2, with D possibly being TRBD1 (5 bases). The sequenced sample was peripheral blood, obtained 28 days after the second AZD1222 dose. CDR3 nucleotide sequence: TGTGCCAGCACCTGGGGGATTTATGGCTACACCTTC. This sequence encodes CASTWGIYGYTF.